This T cell receptor (beta chain) was sequenced in a study of T cells after yellow fever vaccination. Study background: With SMART-Seq v4 Ultra Low Input, the fractions containing low cell numbers were prepared.

Study-wide results and caveats: Most primary-vaccination clones reappeared after the booster (approximately 96% CD4, 75% to 90% CD8).

In germline, CDR1 is SGHNT, CDR2 YYREEE (reference sequence). The CDR3 contains 16 residues. V dropped 4 bases and J dropped 4 bases, with 20 bases sitting between them. One entry per CDR3 protein results from TCRdb running MiXCR on the 5' RACE reads. The sample lists 110,000 or so distinct CDR3 sequences, 7.2% seen once, with over 2.5% in the top ten. Only a few counts were recorded for this clonotype. The antigen is unknown. This chain connects TRBV5-4 to TRBJ1-2; possible D gene TRBD1, 5 bases. This sequence originates from a man in his late teens or twenties who received the YFV17D yellow fever vaccine. This specimen was CD4+ T cells sorted from PBMCs, taken around 45 days after the first yellow fever vaccination. CDR3: CASSGGGSPASYGYTF. CDR3 sequence (DNA): TGTGCCAGCAGCGGCGGGGGTAGCCCCGCGTCCTATGGCTACACCTTC.